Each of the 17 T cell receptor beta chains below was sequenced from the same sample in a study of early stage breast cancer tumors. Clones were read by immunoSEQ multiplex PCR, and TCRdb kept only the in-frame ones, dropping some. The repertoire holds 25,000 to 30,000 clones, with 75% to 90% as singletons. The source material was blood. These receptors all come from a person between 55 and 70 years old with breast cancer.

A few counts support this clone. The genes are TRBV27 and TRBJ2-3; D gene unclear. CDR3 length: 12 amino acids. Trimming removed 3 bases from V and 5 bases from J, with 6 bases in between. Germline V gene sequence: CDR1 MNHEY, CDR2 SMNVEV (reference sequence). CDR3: CASSFGRDTQYF. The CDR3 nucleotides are TGTGCCAGCAGTTTTGGTAGAGATACGCAGTATTTT.

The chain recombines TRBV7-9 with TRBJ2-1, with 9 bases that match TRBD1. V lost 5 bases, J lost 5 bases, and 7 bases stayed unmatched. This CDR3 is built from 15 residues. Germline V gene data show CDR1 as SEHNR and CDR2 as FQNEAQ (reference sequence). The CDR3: CASSRGQGFHNEQFF. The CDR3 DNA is TGTGCCAGCAGCCGGGGACAGGGATTCCACAATGAGCAGTTCTTC.

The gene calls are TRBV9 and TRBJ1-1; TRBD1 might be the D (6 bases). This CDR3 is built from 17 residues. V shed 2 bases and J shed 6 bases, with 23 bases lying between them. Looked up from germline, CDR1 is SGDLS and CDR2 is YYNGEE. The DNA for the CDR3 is TGTGCCAGCAGCGTGGACTCCAGGGGAGGGTATGGCGCTGAAGCTTTCTTT. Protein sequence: CASSVDSRGGYGAEAFF.

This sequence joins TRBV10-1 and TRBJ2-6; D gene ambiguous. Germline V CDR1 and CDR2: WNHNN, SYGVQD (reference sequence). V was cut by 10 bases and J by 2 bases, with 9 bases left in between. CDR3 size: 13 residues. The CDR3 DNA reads TGCGCCACCTCTATGGCTGGGGCCAACGTCCTGACTTTC. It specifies CATSMAGANVLTF.

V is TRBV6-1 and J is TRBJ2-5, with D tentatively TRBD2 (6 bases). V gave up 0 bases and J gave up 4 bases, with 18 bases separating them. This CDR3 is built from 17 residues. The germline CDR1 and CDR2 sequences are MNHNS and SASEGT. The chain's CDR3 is CASSEAHGAGRAETQYF. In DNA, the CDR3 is TGTGCCAGCAGTGAAGCGCATGGGGCGGGACGTGCAGAGACCCAGTACTTC.

DNA for the CDR3: TGCGCCAGCAGCACGGACAGAGCAACTAATGAAAAACTGTTTTTT. Its translation: CASSTDRATNEKLFF. The rearrangement joins TRBV5-1 to TRBJ1-4, with D possibly matching TRBD1 (6 bases). Per germline, CDR1 SGHRS and CDR2 YFSETQ. The CDR3 has 15 residues. Trimming stripped 4 bases from V and 0 bases from J, with 10 bases between.

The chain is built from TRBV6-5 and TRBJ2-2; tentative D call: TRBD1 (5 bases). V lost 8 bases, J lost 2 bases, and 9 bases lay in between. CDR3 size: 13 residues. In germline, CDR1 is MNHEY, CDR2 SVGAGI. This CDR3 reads CASHRRNTGELFF. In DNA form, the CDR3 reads TGTGCCAGCCACAGGAGAAACACCGGGGAGCTGTTTTTT.

The CDR3 region has the DNA TGTGCCAGCAGCTTTATCGGGACAGATTATCAGCCCCAGCATTTT. Protein sequence: CASSFIGTDYQPQHF. This chain connects TRBV28 to TRBJ1-5, with 7 bases lining up with TRBD1. CDR3 size: 15 residues. The V and J ends lost 6 bases and 5 bases, in that order; junction bases with no gene match: 10. Germline V gene lookup returns CDR1 MDHEN and CDR2 SYDVKM.

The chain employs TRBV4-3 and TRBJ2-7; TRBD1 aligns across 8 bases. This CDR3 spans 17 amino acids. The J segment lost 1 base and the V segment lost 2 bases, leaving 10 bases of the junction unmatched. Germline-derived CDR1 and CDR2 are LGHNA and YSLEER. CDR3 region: CASSQYLAGTGSYEQYF. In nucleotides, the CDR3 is TGCGCCAGCAGCCAATATCTAGCCGGGACAGGATCCTACGAGCAGTACTTC.

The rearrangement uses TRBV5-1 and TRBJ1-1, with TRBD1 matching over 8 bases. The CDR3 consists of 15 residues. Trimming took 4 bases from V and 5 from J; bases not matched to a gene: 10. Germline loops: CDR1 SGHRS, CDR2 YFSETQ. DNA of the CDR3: TGCGCCAGCAGCAACGGACAGGGAGGGCAGACTGAAGCTTTCTTT. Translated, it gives CASSNGQGGQTEAFF.

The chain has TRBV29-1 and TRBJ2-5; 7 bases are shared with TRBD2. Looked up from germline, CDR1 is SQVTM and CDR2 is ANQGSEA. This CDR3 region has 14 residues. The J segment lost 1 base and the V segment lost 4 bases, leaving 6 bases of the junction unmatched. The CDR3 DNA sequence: TGCAGCGTTGGCGGGGGAGGGTTCCAAGAGACCCAGTACTTC. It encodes CSVGGGGFQETQYF.

The CDR3: CASNPGQGEADTQYF. The CDR3 nucleotides read TGTGCCAGCAACCCCGGACAGGGAGAGGCAGATACGCAGTATTTT. The rearrangement joins TRBV11-3 to TRBJ2-3; 8 bases agree with TRBD1. CDR1 and CDR2 (germline): SGHNT, YENEEA. The CDR3 extends over 15 amino acids. The junction had 10 bases not matched to a gene; V was cut back by 7 bases and J by 4 bases.

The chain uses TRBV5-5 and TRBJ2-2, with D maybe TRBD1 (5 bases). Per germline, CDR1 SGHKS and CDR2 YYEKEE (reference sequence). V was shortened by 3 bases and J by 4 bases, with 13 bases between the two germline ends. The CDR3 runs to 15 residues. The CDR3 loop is CASSSVGVGTGELFF. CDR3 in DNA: TGTGCCAGCAGCTCCGTAGGGGTGGGCACCGGGGAGCTGTTTTTT.

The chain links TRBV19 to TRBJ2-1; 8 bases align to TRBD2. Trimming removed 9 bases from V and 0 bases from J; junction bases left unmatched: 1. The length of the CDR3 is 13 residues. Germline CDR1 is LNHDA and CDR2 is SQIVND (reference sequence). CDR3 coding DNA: TGTGCCAGCGGGAGGGCCTCCTACAATGAGCAGTTCTTC. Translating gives CASGRASYNEQFF.

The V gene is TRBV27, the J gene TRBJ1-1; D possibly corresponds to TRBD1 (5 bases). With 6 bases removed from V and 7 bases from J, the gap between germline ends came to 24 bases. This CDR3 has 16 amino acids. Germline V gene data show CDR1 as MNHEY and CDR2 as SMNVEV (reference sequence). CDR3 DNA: TGTGCCAGCAGATCTCTATCGGGCGCCTGGGGGGGTGAAGCTTTCTTT. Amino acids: CASRSLSGAWGGEAFF.

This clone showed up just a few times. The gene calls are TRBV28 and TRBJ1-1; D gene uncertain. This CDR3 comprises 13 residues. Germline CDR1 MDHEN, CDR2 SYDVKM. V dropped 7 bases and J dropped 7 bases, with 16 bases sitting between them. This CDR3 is CASTNYMAFEAFF. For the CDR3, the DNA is TGTGCCAGCACCAATTACATGGCTTTTGAAGCTTTCTTT.

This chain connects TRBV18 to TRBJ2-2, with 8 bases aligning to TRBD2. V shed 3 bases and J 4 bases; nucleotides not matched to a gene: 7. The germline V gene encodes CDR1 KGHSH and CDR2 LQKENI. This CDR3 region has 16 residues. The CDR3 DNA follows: TGTGCCAGCTCACCCCTAAGCGGGAGTGGCACCGGGGAGCTGTTTTTT. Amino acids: CASSPLSGSGTGELFF.